This T cell receptor (beta chain) was recovered during a study of identical twins. The table lists this clonotype with a few counts. TCRdb used MiXCR to reprocess the 5' RACE reads, holding one entry per CDR3 protein. The sample holds approximately 500,000 distinct CDR3 sequences, around 15% seen once. V shed 3 bases and J shed 4 bases, with 16 bases lying between them. The CDR3 is made up of 16 amino acids. CDR1 and CDR2 (germline): SGHAT, FQNNGV. These data were likewise used in another study, on yellow fever vaccine responses in identical twins.

This chain uses TRBV11-2 with TRBJ2-1; D unresolved. Sequencing was carried out using CD4+ T cells sorted from blood. This TCR derives from a woman aged 18 to 35 in good health. CDR3 DNA sequence: TGTGCCAGCAGCTTCCTCGTAGAGGATTTATACAATGAGCAGTTCTTC. Translation: CASSFLVEDLYNEQFF.